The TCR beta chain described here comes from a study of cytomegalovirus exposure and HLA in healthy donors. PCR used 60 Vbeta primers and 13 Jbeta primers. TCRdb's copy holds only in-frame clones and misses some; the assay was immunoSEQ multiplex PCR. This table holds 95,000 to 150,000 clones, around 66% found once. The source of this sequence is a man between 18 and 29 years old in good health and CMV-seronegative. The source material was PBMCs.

The CDR3 here is CASSRNLPQANYGYTF. The CDR3 nucleotides read TGTGCCAGCAGCCGCAACTTACCACAGGCGAACTATGGCTACACCTTC. This chain uses TRBV4-2 with TRBJ1-2, with D maybe TRBD1 (5 bases). In germline, CDR1 is LGHNA, CDR2 YNFKEQ. Trimming stripped 4 bases from V and 2 bases from J, with 17 bases between. The CDR3 spans 16 residues.